This TCR beta chain originates from a study of blood T cell repertoires in COVID-19. Background on the study: In each case, the material was cDNA or gDNA derived from T cells, B-cell-depleted T cells, or PBMCs.

Using immunoSEQ multiplex PCR, the repertoire was profiled, and TCRdb retains in-frame clones only, with some absent. Seen here are fewer than 250,000 clones, around 86% observed once, and the top ten hold 5.5% to 8.5%. The TCR originated in a man aged 25-45 years in a cohort exposed to, infected with or recovered from COVID-19 (not recorded which). The sample was PBMCs or T cells enriched from blood (not recorded which).

The CDR3, as DNA: TGTGCCAGTAGTCCTTCAGTGAACACTGAAGCTTTCTTT. Encoded protein: CASSPSVNTEAFF. The V call is TRBV19, the J call TRBJ1-1; D uncertain. The CDR3 runs 13 residues. V dropped 5 bases and J dropped 0 bases, with 7 bases sitting between them. The germline CDR1 and CDR2 sequences are LNHDA and SQIVND (reference sequence).